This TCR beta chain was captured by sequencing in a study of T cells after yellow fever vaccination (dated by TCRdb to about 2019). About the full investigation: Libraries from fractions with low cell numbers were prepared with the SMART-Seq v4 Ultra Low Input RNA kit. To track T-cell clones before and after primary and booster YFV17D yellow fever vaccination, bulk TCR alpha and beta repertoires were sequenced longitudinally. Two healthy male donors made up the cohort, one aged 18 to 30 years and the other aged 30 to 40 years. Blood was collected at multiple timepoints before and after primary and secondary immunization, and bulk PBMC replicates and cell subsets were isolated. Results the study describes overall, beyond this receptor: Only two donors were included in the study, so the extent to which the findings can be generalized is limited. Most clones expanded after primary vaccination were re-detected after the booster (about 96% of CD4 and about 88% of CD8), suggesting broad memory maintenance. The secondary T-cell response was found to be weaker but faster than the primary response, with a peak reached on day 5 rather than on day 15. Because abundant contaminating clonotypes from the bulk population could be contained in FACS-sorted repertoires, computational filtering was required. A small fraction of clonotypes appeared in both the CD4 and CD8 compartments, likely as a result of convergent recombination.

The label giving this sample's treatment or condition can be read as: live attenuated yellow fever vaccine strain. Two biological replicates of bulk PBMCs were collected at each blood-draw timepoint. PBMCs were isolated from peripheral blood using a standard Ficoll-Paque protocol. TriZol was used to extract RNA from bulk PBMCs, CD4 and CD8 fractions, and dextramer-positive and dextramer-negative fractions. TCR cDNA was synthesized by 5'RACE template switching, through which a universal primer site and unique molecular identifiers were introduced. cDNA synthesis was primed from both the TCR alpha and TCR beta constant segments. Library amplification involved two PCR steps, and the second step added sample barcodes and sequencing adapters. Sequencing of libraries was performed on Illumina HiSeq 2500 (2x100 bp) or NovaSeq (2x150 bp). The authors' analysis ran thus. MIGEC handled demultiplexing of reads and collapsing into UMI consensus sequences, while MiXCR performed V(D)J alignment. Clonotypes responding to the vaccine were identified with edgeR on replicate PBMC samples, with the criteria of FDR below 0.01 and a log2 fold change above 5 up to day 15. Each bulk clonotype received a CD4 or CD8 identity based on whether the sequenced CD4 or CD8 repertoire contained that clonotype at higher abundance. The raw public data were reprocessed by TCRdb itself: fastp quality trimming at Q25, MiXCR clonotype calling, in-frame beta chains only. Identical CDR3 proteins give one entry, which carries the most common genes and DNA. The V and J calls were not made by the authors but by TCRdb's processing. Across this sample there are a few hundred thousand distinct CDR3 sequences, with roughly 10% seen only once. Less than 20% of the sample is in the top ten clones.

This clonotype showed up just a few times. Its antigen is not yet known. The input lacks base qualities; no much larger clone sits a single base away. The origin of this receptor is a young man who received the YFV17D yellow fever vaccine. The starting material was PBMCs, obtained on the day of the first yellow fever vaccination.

The DNA sequence reads TGTGCCAGCAGCCAATGGGGATCGAACTATGGCTACACCTTC. It is translated as CASSQWGSNYGYTF. The chain uses TRBV14 and TRBJ1-2; the D gene cannot be resolved reliably. The CDR3 numbers 14 residues from cysteine through phenylalanine. Only the CDR3 part of the read is kept: 42 bases, read in frame from the first base. Reading the germline V gene gives CDR1 SGHDN and CDR2 FVKESK. V is reduced by 2 bases and J by 2 bases, leaving a spacing of 9 bases between them.